This is a list of T cell receptor beta chains from one sample in a study of cytomegalovirus exposure and HLA in healthy donors. Clones were read by immunoSEQ multiplex PCR, and TCRdb kept only the in-frame ones, dropping some. The sample carries about 170,000 clones, 70% to 90% recorded once. The sequencing input was PBMCs. Receptors were obtained from a man in his late teens or twenties in good health and CMV-seropositive. The CDR3 runs from the conserved cysteine through the conserved F or W. Each record gives: J gene, V gene, clone size, D gene, CDR3 DNA, CDR3 protein. The D gene is left open where the match is weak. Expanded clones get a size class; other rows say once, few or many, or leave the size out.

>TRBJ1-4|TRBV5-1|once|-
TGCGCCAGCAGCTCGTCAGGGTTTCCGGATGAAAAACTGTTTTTT
CASSSSGFPDEKLFF
>TRBJ2-7|TRBV27|-|-
TGTGCCAGCAGGAATGCTAACAGGGTCGAGCAGTACTTC
CASRNANRVEQYF
>TRBJ1-3|TRBV9|-|-
TGTGCCAGCAGCGTATCCCGGGAGGCTGGAAACACCATATATTTT
CASSVSREAGNTIYF
>TRBJ2-5|TRBV10-3|-|TRBD1
TGTGCCATCAGTGGCGTCAGGGGGAGAGAGACCCAGTACTTC
CAISGVRGRETQYF
>TRBJ1-6|TRBV11-3|-|TRBD1
TGTGCCAGCAGCTCTACAGGGGAGAGAAATTCACCCCTCCACTTT
CASSSTGERNSPLHF
>TRBJ1-5|TRBV4-1|-|TRBD1
TGCGCCAGCAGCCAAGGGACAGGGTCTCGGCAGCCCCAGCATTTT
CASSQGTGSRQPQHF
>TRBJ1-5|TRBV19|-|-
TGTGCCAGTAGTACCTCAGCCCAGGTAGTGGAGCCCCAGCATTTT
CASSTSAQVVEPQHF
>TRBJ1-1|TRBV6-6|few|-
TGTGCCAGCAGCCCACAGGGATCGAACACTGAAGCTTTCTTT
CASSPQGSNTEAFF
>TRBJ2-2|TRBV30|-|TRBD2
TGTGCCTGGAACCGGGGGGGCCCCGGGGAGCTGTTTTTT
CAWNRGGPGELFF
>TRBJ2-1|TRBV6-5|-|TRBD1
TGTGCCAGCAGTTACTTCCGGGACAGTAGATCGGATGAGCAGTTCTTC
CASSYFRDSRSDEQFF
>TRBJ1-2|TRBV4-3|few|-
TGCGCCAGCAGCCCAAGAACCGGGGATGGCTACACCTTC
CASSPRTGDGYTF
>TRBJ2-7|TRBV11-2|-|-
TGTGCCAGCAGCTTACAACGGGGGGCCACCGAGCAGTACTTC
CASSLQRGATEQYF
>TRBJ1-1|TRBV5-5|-|TRBD1
TGTGCCAGCACCATCCGGGACAGGGGGCTGGTGAACACTGAAGCTTTCTTT
CASTIRDRGLVNTEAFF
>TRBJ2-1|TRBV7-9|-|-
-
CASSLAGVAGGSEFF
>TRBJ1-6|TRBV7-9|-|TRBD1
TGTGCCAGCAGCGTGGGACAGCCATCGGCACCCCTCCACTTT
CASSVGQPSAPLHF
>TRBJ2-7|TRBV6-1|-|TRBD2
TGTGCCAGCAGTGAAAATTTCGGGGGGGCTTACGAGCAGTACTTC
CASSENFGGAYEQYF
>TRBJ1-1|TRBV6-1|-|TRBD1
TGTGCCAGCAGTGACCGACAGGGGGGGACTGAAGCTTTCTTT
CASSDRQGGTEAFF
>TRBJ2-1|TRBV5-1|-|TRBD1
TGCGCCAGCAGCTCCCGGGACAGGGCCAATGAGCAGTTCTTC
CASSSRDRANEQFF
>TRBJ2-7|TRBV30|-|TRBD2
TGTGCCTGGAGTAATAACGCGGGGGGAATCTACGAGCAGTACTTC
CAWSNNAGGIYEQYF
>TRBJ2-7|TRBV9|-|TRBD2
TGTGCCAGCAGCCAGGATGTCGGGGGGATTTTGGACGAGCAGTACTTC
CASSQDVGGILDEQYF
>TRBJ1-2|TRBV13|-|-
TGTGCCAGCAGCTTAGGTGGGCGAGGCTACACCTTC
CASSLGGRGYTF
>TRBJ2-3|TRBV4-2|-|-
TGTGCCAGCAGCTTAAGTAACGGTCACACAGATACGCAGTATTTT
CASSLSNGHTDTQYF
>TRBJ2-2|TRBV6-1|-|-
TGTGCCAGCAGTGACCGACGTCCCCGGGGCACCGGGGAGCTGTTTTTT
CASSDRRPRGTGELFF
>TRBJ1-6|TRBV6-1|-|-
TGTGCCAGCGCCAGAGGTCGTTCACCCCTCCACTTT
CASARGRSPLHF
>TRBJ1-6|TRBV19|-|TRBD1
TGTGCCAGTAGTATGGACAGGTCGGCCAATAATTCACCCCTCCACTTT
CASSMDRSANNSPLHF
>TRBJ2-5|TRBV7-7|-|-
TGTGCCAGCAGCTTCGATACAGGGTCAGAGACCCAGTACTTC
CASSFDTGSETQYF
>TRBJ1-1|TRBV15|-|-
TGTGCCACCAGCAGAGACGGCGGGAGCACTGAAGCTTTCTTT
CATSRDGGSTEAFF
>TRBJ2-4|TRBV25-1|-|TRBD2
TGTGCCAGCAGTGACCCCAGCGGGGGGGGCATTCAGTACTTC
CASSDPSGGGIQYF
>TRBJ2-7|TRBV7-3|few|-
TGTGCCAGCAGCTTAAACGCGGGTACCTCTGGGGAGCAGTACTTC
CASSLNAGTSGEQYF
>TRBJ1-2|TRBV18|-|TRBD1
TGTGCCAGCTCACCTGGACAGGTGTATGGCTACACCTTC
CASSPGQVYGYTF
>TRBJ2-3|TRBV6-5|-|-
TGTGCCAGCAGGGGGGGGGCAACAGATACGCAGTATTTT
CASRGGATDTQYF
>TRBJ2-7|TRBV18|-|-
TGTGCCAGCTCCCTCGGGGGCTACGAGCAGTACTTC
CASSLGGYEQYF
>TRBJ2-7|TRBV10-2|few|TRBD1
TGCGCCAGCAGCCCCGGGACAGGGTCCCACGAGCAGTACTTC
CASSPGTGSHEQYF
>TRBJ1-2|TRBV2|few|-
TGTGCCAGCCTCCCCGGGACAAATACTAACTATGGCTACACCTTC
CASLPGTNTNYGYTF
>TRBJ1-6|TRBV19|-|-
TGTGCCAGTACCACAGGCTGGGGTTCTCAGAATTCACCCCTCCACTTT
CASTTGWGSQNSPLHF
>TRBJ1-3|TRBV10-3|-|TRBD1
TGTGCCATCAGTGAGGGACAGGAGGCTGGAAACACCATATATTTT
CAISEGQEAGNTIYF
>TRBJ2-7|TRBV30|-|-
TGTGCCTCCAATTGGGACACACACTACGAGCAGTACTTC
CASNWDTHYEQYF
>TRBJ1-1|TRBV7-6|-|-
TGTGCCAGCAGCTCTCAACGCGGCGCGACTGAAGCTTTCTTT
CASSSQRGATEAFF
>TRBJ2-2|TRBV7-6|-|-
TGTGCCAGCAGCAATGTGATTGAGGGTGCCGGGGAGCTGTTTTTT
CASSNVIEGAGELFF
>TRBJ1-5|TRBV13|-|TRBD1
TGTGCCAGCAGCTTAGGGGCAGGGGGGCCCAATCAGCCCCAGCATTTT
CASSLGAGGPNQPQHF